A selection of T cell receptor beta chains follows, all from one sample in a study of shared clonotypes between healthy human individuals. TCRdb keeps only in-frame clones here, not all; method: immunoSEQ multiplex PCR. The sample lists about 380,000 clones; about 97% were seen once. Sequenced: memory CD8+ T cells sorted from blood. The receptors come from a young man in good health. CDR3s include the opening cysteine and the closing phenylalanine or tryptophan. The D gene is left open where the match is weak. The size of a clone is reported for some rows only, either as once, few or many, or as a class for expanded clones.

D gene | clone size | J gene | V gene | CDR3 protein | CDR3 DNA
TRBD1 | - | TRBJ1-1 | TRBV30 | CAWSVGTGPFF | TGTGCCTGGAGTGTAGGGACAGGGCCTTTCTTT
TRBD2 | - | TRBJ2-1 | TRBV9 | CASSGTSGRAYNEQFF | TGTGCCAGCAGCGGGACTAGCGGGAGGGCCTACAATGAGCAGTTCTTC
TRBD2 | - | TRBJ2-1 | TRBV11-2 | CASSLILAGGQQFF | TGTGCCAGCAGCTTAATCCTAGCGGGAGGTCAGCAGTTCTTC
TRBD1 | - | TRBJ1-2 | TRBV7-9 | CASSLTDRARGYTF | TGTGCCAGCAGCTTAACGGACAGGGCGAGAGGCTACACCTTC
- | - | TRBJ1-1 | TRBV29-1 | CSVPTGNTEAFF | TGCAGCGTCCCGACAGGGAACACTGAAGCTTTCTTT
TRBD1 | - | TRBJ2-7 | TRBV10-1 | CASSPSPGGYEQYF | TGCGCCAGCAGTCCGTCCCCAGGGGGCTACGAGCAGTACTTC
- | - | TRBJ2-7 | TRBV7-2 | CASSLAGYLYEQYF | TGTGCCAGCAGCTTAGCCGGCTACCTTTACGAGCAGTACTTC
- | - | TRBJ2-2 | TRBV7-6 | CASMEGTGELFF | TGTGCCAGCATGGAGGGCACCGGGGAGCTGTTTTTT
- | - | TRBJ2-3 | TRBV27 | CASSLFGSIGTDTQYF | TGTGCCAGCAGTTTGTTCGGGAGCATTGGCACAGATACGCAGTATTTT
- | - | TRBJ1-3 | TRBV7-9 | CASSLGAFSGNTIYF | TGTGCCAGCAGCTTAGGGGCCTTCTCTGGAAACACCATATATTTT
- | few | TRBJ2-6 | TRBV10-3 | CAINSGANVLTF | TGTGCCATCAACTCTGGGGCCAACGTCCTGACTTTC
- | - | TRBJ2-1 | TRBV11-1 | CASGPGAYNEQFF | TGTGCCAGCGGCCCCGGGGCCTACAATGAGCAGTTCTTC
- | - | TRBJ1-2 | TRBV28 | CASSLSRGPYGYTF | TGTGCCAGCAGTTTATCCCGGGGCCCCTATGGCTACACCTTC
- | - | TRBJ2-7 | TRBV19 | CASSEMGGFYEQYF | TGTGCCAGTAGTGAGATGGGGGGTTTCTACGAGCAGTACTTC
- | - | TRBJ2-1 | TRBV7-6 | CASSLLTAEQFF | TGTGCCAGCAGCTTATTGACTGCCGAGCAGTTCTTC
- | - | TRBJ1-2 | TRBV28 | CASSLAFNYGYTF | TGTGCCAGCAGTTTGGCGTTTAACTATGGCTACACCTTC
TRBD2 | - | TRBJ2-1 | TRBV5-6 | CASSLALGTSGRNYNEQFF | TGTGCCAGCAGCTTGGCCCTAGGGACTAGCGGGAGGAACTACAATGAGCAGTTCTTC
TRBD1 | once | TRBJ1-3 | TRBV11-3 | CASSLVGTGDTIYF | TGTGCCAGCAGCTTAGTTGGTACAGGGGACACCATATATTTT
TRBD2 | - | TRBJ2-5 | TRBV10-3 | CAISGGRGNQETQYF | TGTGCCATCAGTGGCGGGAGGGGCAACCAAGAGACCCAGTACTTC
- | - | TRBJ2-7 | TRBV7-2 | CASSHRTGNYEQYF | TGTGCCAGCAGCCACCGGACCGGGAACTACGAGCAGTACTTC
TRBD1 | once | TRBJ2-5 | TRBV5-5 | CASSSIFGQGGETQYF | TGTGCCAGCAGCTCAATCTTCGGACAGGGCGGAGAGACCCAGTACTTC
- | - | TRBJ2-1 | TRBV6-5 | CASSYRGYNEQFF | TGTGCCAGCAGTTACAGGGGGTACAATGAGCAGTTCTTC
- | - | TRBJ2-3 | TRBV18 | CASSQGVPTDTQYF | TGTGCCAGCTCACAGGGAGTCCCTACAGATACGCAGTATTTT
TRBD2 | - | TRBJ2-7 | TRBV7-6 | CASSLAPSGISYEQYF | TGTGCCAGCAGCTTAGCCCCTAGCGGGATTTCCTACGAGCAGTACTTC
- | - | TRBJ2-7 | TRBV11-2 | CASSLGSPYEQYF | TGTGCCAGCAGCTTGGGCAGCCCCTACGAGCAGTACTTC
- | - | TRBJ1-1 | TRBV25-1 | CASSFTAGNTEAFF | TGTGCCAGCAGTTTCACGGCAGGAAACACTGAAGCTTTCTTT
- | - | TRBJ2-4 | TRBV18 | CASSPPGAKNIQYF | TGTGCCAGCTCACCACCGGGAGCCAAAAACATTCAGTACTTC
TRBD1 | - | TRBJ2-5 | TRBV5-1 | CASSFPGTEKETQYF | TGCGCCAGCAGCTTTCCCGGGACAGAAAAAGAGACCCAGTACTTC
- | - | TRBJ2-7 | TRBV2 | CASRPLHEQYF | TGTGCCAGCAGGCCCTTACACGAGCAGTACTTC
TRBD2 | - | TRBJ2-5 | TRBV28 | CASSLDSGSWKETQYF | TGTGCCAGCAGTTTAGATAGCGGGAGTTGGAAAGAGACCCAGTACTTC
- | - | TRBJ1-5 | TRBV28 | CASSFPKIGNQPQHF | TGTGCCAGCAGTTTTCCTAAGATAGGCAATCAGCCCCAGCATTTT
- | - | TRBJ2-7 | TRBV14 | CASSRREFYEQYF | TGTGCCAGCAGCCGCCGGGAGTTTTACGAGCAGTACTTC
TRBD1 | - | TRBJ1-2 | TRBV5-1 | CASSAGQAFNYGYTF | TGCGCCAGCAGCGCGGGACAGGCCTTTAACTATGGCTACACCTTC
- | - | TRBJ1-2 | TRBV28 | CASTGGLGDGYTF | TGTGCCAGCACAGGAGGTTTAGGAGATGGCTACACCTTC
TRBD2 | - | TRBJ2-7 | TRBV2 | CASKTSGASYEQYF | TGTGCCAGCAAGACTAGCGGGGCTTCCTACGAGCAGTACTTC